What follows are 18 T cell receptor beta chains derived from one specimen sequenced in a study of T cell responses to AZD1222 COVID-19 vaccine. The repertoire was sequenced with immunoSEQ multiplex PCR; TCRdb's copy has only in-frame clones and lacks some. The data contain 150,000 or so clones, 85% to 95% of them singletons. The sequences come from peripheral blood, collected 28 days after the second AZD1222 dose. The origin of the receptors is an adult who received the AZD1222 COVID-19 vaccine.

The V gene is TRBV18, the J gene TRBJ2-5; D is undetermined. The CDR3 extends over 14 amino acids. The V end lost 6 bases, the J end lost 1 base, and 12 bases lay between the germline ends. Germline assignment: CDR1 KGHSH and CDR2 LQKENI. CDR3 protein: CASSSATTQETQYF. CDR3 DNA: TGTGCCAGCTCCTCGGCAACGACCCAAGAGACCCAGTACTTC.

The chain recombines TRBV11-3 with TRBJ2-3, with D unclear. Trimming shortened V by 0 bases and J by 10 bases, and 8 bases separated the two germline ends. The CDR3 is 12 amino acids. Per the germline V gene, CDR1 is SGHNT and CDR2 is YENEEA. The CDR3 coding sequence is TGTGCCAGCAGCTTAGAGGTCGGCTCGCAGTATTTT. It codes for CASSLEVGSQYF.

This chain links TRBV3-1 (or the pseudogene TRBV3-2) with TRBJ1-3; the D gene is possibly TRBD1 (6 bases). CDR1 LGHDT and CDR2 YNNKEL come from the germline V gene (reference sequence). With 6 bases removed from V and 4 bases from J, the gap between germline ends came to 7 bases. The CDR3 covers 12 residues. The CDR3 bases are TGTGCCAGCAGAGGGGGAGGAAACACCATATATTTT. This gives the protein CASRGGGNTIYF.

The chain recombines TRBV15 with TRBJ1-5; the D is unclear. Germline V gene sequence: CDR1 LNHNV, CDR2 YYDKDF (reference sequence). Trimming stripped 5 bases from V and 5 bases from J, with 19 bases between. CDR3 length: 16 residues. CDR3 residues: CATSGLRDWGYQPQHF. The CDR3 DNA follows: TGTGCCACCAGCGGCCTTCGTGACTGGGGTTATCAGCCCCAGCATTTT.

The chain joins TRBV5-6 to TRBJ1-1; D is uncertain. This CDR3 has 16 amino acids. V lost 2 bases and J lost 0, with 14 bases in between. Germline assignment: CDR1 SGHDT and CDR2 YYEEEE. The CDR3 nucleotides read TGTGCCAGCAGCTTTATGGCTGGAACGGTGAACACTGAAGCTTTCTTT. This codes for CASSFMAGTVNTEAFF. Together with reference TRBV5-6 and TRBJ1-1, the CDR3 gives the full variable domain: DAGVTQSPTHLIKTRGQQVTLRCSPKSGHDTVSWYQQALGQGPQFIFQYYEEEERQRGNFPDRFSGHQFPNYSSELNVNALLLGDSALYLCASSFMAGTVNTEAFFGQGTRLTVV.

The gene calls are TRBV4-1 and TRBJ2-6; D is possibly TRBD2 (6 bases). The CDR3 totals 17 residues. The germline V gene has CDR1 MGHRA and CDR2 YSYEKL. Deletions cut 6 bases from V and 1 base from J, with 16 bases between. CDR3: CASSQPWAGSGANVLTF. In DNA form, the CDR3 reads TGCGCCAGCAGTCAACCTTGGGCGGGATCTGGGGCCAACGTCCTGACTTTC.

This chain joins TRBV9 and TRBJ2-6; the D is unclear. Germline V CDR1 and CDR2: SGDLS, YYNGEE. The CDR3 totals 15 residues. V was pared by 0 bases and J by 0 bases, with 4 bases between. The CDR3, as DNA: TGTGCCAGCAGCGTAGTGAGCTCTGGGGCCAACGTCCTGACTTTC. It yields the protein CASSVVSSGANVLTF.

The chain employs TRBV19 and TRBJ2-7; possibly TRBD2 for D (6 bases). The CDR3 totals 16 residues. V was cut by 2 bases and J by 0 bases, with 14 bases left in between. Germline-derived CDR1 and CDR2 are LNHDA and SQIVND (reference sequence). CDR3 region: CASSIMERGSSYEQYF. The CDR3 bases are TGTGCCAGTAGTATAATGGAACGGGGGAGCTCCTACGAGCAGTACTTC.

The chain is built from TRBV7-9 and TRBJ2-2; no definite D call. Germline-derived CDR1 and CDR2 are SEHNR and FQNEAQ (reference sequence). The CDR3 is 13 residues long. Trimming took 4 bases from V and 5 from J, leaving 8 bases between them. The CDR3 region has the DNA TGTGCCAGCAGCTCTTCAGGTACCGGGGAGCTGTTTTTT. Amino acid sequence: CASSSSGTGELFF. Full variable domain (outside the CDR3, taken from reference TRBV7-9 and TRBJ2-2): DTGVSQNPRHKITKRGQNVTFRCDPISEHNRLYWYRQTLGQGPEFLTYFQNEAQLEKSRLLSDRFSAERPKGSFSTLEIQRTEQGDSAMYLCASSSSGTGELFFGEGSRLTVL.

V gene TRBV9 combines with J gene TRBJ1-2; a possible D gene is TRBD1 (5 bases). The germline V and J ends were trimmed by 0 bases and 4 bases, with 7 bases remaining between them. The CDR3 runs 13 residues. CDR1 is SGDLS and CDR2 is YYNGEE in the germline V gene. CDR3 region: CASSVDQGYGYTF. CDR3 coding DNA: TGTGCCAGCAGCGTAGATCAGGGCTATGGCTACACCTTC.

In this sample, this clone turned up a few times. The V call is TRBV6-7, the J call TRBJ1-2; no clear D. TRBV6-7 carries the ORF label, with uncertain function. The CDR3 is 11 amino acids. Trimming took off 10 bases at V and 4 bases at J, with 10 bases between the two ends. Here the CDR3 reads CATAGLYGYTF. The DNA for the CDR3 is TGTGCCACCGCCGGACTCTATGGCTACACCTTC.

V and J are TRBV2 and TRBJ1-4; 8 bases are shared with TRBD1. V lost 2 bases to trimming and J lost 3 bases; unmatched junction nucleotides: 11. The length of the CDR3 is 18 residues. Germline CDR1 and CDR2: SNHLY and FYNNEI. The DNA for the CDR3 is TGTGCCAGCAGTGAAAGTTGGGCAGGGGGCACGTCTAATGAAAAACTGTTTTTT. It translates to CASSESWAGGTSNEKLFF.

The CDR3 nucleotides read TGTGCCAGCTCACCCAATTTATTTGGGGCAGGAGATACGCAGTATTTT. It specifies CASSPNLFGAGDTQYF. The chain joins TRBV18 to TRBJ2-3, with D perhaps TRBD1 (5 bases). Per the germline V gene, CDR1 is KGHSH and CDR2 is LQKENI. V was shortened by 3 bases and J by 5 bases, with 18 bases between the two germline ends. This CDR3 region has 16 residues.

The V gene is TRBV21-1, the J gene TRBJ2-7; the listed D gene, TRBD2, was not tested against the DNA. TRBV21-1 is assigned pseudogene status. There are 17 residues in the CDR3. In nucleotides, the CDR3 is TGTGCCAGCAGCAAAGCTGGTAGCGGGAGGTGGAGCTACGAGCAGTACTTC. Its translation: CASSKAGSGRWSYEQYF.

This chain connects TRBV5-5 to TRBJ2-7; D may match TRBD1 or TRBD2 (5 bases each). CDR3 length equals 14 residues. Per the germline V gene, CDR1 is SGHKS and CDR2 is YYEKEE (reference sequence). With 4 bases removed from V and 3 bases from J, the gap between germline ends came to 14 bases. For the CDR3, the DNA is TGTGCCAGCAGCATCCCCGGGACGGTCTACGAGCAGTACTTC. Translated, it gives CASSIPGTVYEQYF.

The chain uses TRBV6-5 and TRBJ2-2; D is uncertain. CDR1 is MNHEY and CDR2 is SVGAGI in the germline V gene. Trimming removed 9 bases at V and 6 bases at J, with 14 bases between. This CDR3 region has 13 residues. This chain's CDR3 is CASTPSRSGELFF. CDR3 nucleotides: TGTGCCAGTACCCCTTCGCGGTCCGGGGAGCTGTTTTTT.

About this clone itself: Additional DNA sequences in this sample encode the identical CDR3. The chain uses TRBV5-1 and TRBJ2-5; 8 bases line up with TRBD1. J gave up 1 base and V 4 bases, and 3 bases lay outside the gene matches. The V gene's germline CDR1 is SGHRS and CDR2 YFSETQ. The CDR3 spans 14 residues. The CDR3 loop is CASSVTGAQETQYF. CDR3 DNA: TGCGCCAGCAGCGTGACAGGGGCCCAAGAGACCCAGTACTTC.

The chain links TRBV7-9 to TRBJ1-4, with 7 bases that match TRBD1. The CDR3 length is 16 residues. Germline assignment: CDR1 SEHNR and CDR2 FQNEAQ (reference sequence). Trimming took 5 bases from V and 4 from J; bases not matched to a gene: 10. CDR3 sequence: CASSHAPGQYNEKLFF. The CDR3 DNA reads TGTGCCAGCAGCCACGCTCCGGGACAGTATAATGAAAAACTGTTTTTT.